This T cell receptor beta chain was identified during a study of shared clonotypes between healthy human individuals (dated by TCRdb to the early 2020s). Concerning the study at large: The cohort comprised two women and a few men aged 18 to 49 years. For each donor, three plates each were used for CD4 naive and CD4 memory, two plates were used for CD8 naive, and one plate was used for CD8 memory. The study deeply sequenced blood TCR repertoires of about 5 healthy adults to estimate repertoire size and the extent of clonotype sharing between individuals. Libraries were prepared and TCR repertoires were sequenced by different laboratories using diverse techniques, in order to increase sequencing depth and limit assay-specific biases. Each donor's leukapheresis produced roughly between about 0.9 and 9.5 billion PBMCs.

Comment on this clone: Its target antigen remains unknown. No base quality values were provided; no much bigger clone lies one nucleotide off.

The donors were healthy, HIV-negative adults who had no recently reported acute infections or vaccinations. All donors were Caucasian adults living in Nashville, Tennessee, USA. Magnetic negative selection was used to enrich CD4+ T cells, after which naive cells were positively selected on CD45RA and the negative fraction became the memory subset. Blood was obtained by leukapheresis, after which PBMCs were separated by Ficoll-Histopaque density gradient centrifugation and cryopreserved in liquid nitrogen vapor phase. Purity and quantity of every magnetically sorted T cell population were checked by analytical flow cytometry. Genomic DNA was isolated from every sorted fraction and measured by UV absorbance on a Nanodrop 2000c. Sequences SEHNR (CDR1) and FQNEAQ (CDR2) are obtained from the germline V gene (reference sequence). V loses 4 bases of germline sequence and J loses 1 base, and the interval between the two ends is 16 bases. The CDR3 sequence holds 16 residues, the cysteine and phenylalanine included. Kept here is only the CDR3 DNA, which spans 48 bases and is read in frame from base 1.

Broader findings and caveats from the paper: Naive subsets generally had larger estimated clonotype richness than memory subsets. Higher generation probabilities were observed for clonotypes shared by all four sorted-subset donors than for non-shared clonotypes. Across a few donors, roughly 5.4% of naive CD4, over 3% of naive CD8, 2% to 2.5% of memory CD4, and over 0.35% of memory CD8 clonotypes were shared. Sampling was limited to blood, and TCR repertoires in tissue likely differ from TCR repertoires in blood. Based on pairwise subsampling, the degree of clonotype sharing among donors was expected to be affected by sequencing depth. Incomplete sequencing was indicated by rarefaction of sorted-subset datasets, despite the large sequencing depth. The small number of donors limited the genetic and exposure-history diversity represented.

Using the deep immunoSEQ assay, multiplex PCR amplified TCR CDR3 regions from genomic DNA. Extracted genomic DNA from each cell subset was distributed evenly across all wells of several immunoSEQ 96-well plates, and each plate was treated as a replicate. Each replicate PCR for sorted subsets received around 200 ng genomic DNA, equal to around 32,000 T cell genomes. The purified libraries were quantified using a Qubit 3.0 fluorometer, sized with a Bioanalyzer 2100, and then quantified again using the KAPA Library Quantification kit. Each immunoSEQ 96-well plate was sequenced on its own single-read 150-cycle Illumina NextSeq 550 flow cell. As for how the authors treated the data: Because the immunoSEQ output held only junctional sequences and lacked quality scores, the filtering could not match the filtering applied to full-length reads. To assign V/J genes and CDR3, sequences were annotated using PyIR, a Python wrapper for IgBLAST v1.9, with IMGT germline references. Any read was removed if the V/J assignment was weak (E-value above 1e-6), the CDR3 was missing, or the read contained stop codons, out-of-frame junctions, or ambiguous translated residues. V3J clonotypes were defined as sequences sharing the same inferred V gene, J gene, and CDR3 amino acid sequence. Percentage overlap between repertoires was computed as shared unique clonotypes divided by the size of the smaller repertoire. Repertoire richness was assessed with RTK rarefaction, the Chao1 estimator, and Recon v2.1 estimates of unobserved clonotypes. OLGA was used to compute generation probabilities for all TCRbeta clonotypes that the gDNA method yielded from a few donors. Held by TCRdb, this immuneACCESS table contains in-frame sequences only and omits some clones. Under half of the omission traces to an unresolved V gene where checked; the cause of the rest is unknown. The DNA gave D and trimming, while V, J and clone size come from that table. The sample table holds 550,000 to 700,000 clones, of which around three quarters were seen once. The ten largest make up around 1.8% of the sample.

The receptor was derived from a woman in her twenties or thirties in good health. The rearrangement joined TRBV7-9 to TRBJ1-2, and the D gene may be TRBD1, 5 bases matching. What was sequenced was memory CD4+ T cells sorted from blood. What the cell subset or site label conveys for this sample: CD45RA-negative fraction. CDR3 sequence: CASSSYRDGDNYGYTF. The DNA sequence is TGTGCCAGCAGCTCTTACCGGGACGGTGATAACTATGGCTACACCTTC.